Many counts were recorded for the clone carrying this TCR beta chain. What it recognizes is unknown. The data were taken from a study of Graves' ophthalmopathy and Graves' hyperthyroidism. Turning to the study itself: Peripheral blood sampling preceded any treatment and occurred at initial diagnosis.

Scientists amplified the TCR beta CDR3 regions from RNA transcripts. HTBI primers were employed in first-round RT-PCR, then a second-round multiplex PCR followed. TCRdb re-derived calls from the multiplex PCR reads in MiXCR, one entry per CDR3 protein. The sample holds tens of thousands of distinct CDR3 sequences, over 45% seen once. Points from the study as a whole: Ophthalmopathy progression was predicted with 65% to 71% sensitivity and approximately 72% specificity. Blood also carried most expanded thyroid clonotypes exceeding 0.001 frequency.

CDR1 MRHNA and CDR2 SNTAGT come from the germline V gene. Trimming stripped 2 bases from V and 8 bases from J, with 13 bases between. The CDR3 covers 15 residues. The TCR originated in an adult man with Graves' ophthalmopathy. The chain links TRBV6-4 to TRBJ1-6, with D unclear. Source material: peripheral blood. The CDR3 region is CASSDTAGGDSPLHF. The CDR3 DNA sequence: TGTGCCAGCAGTGACACGGCAGGTGGGGATTCACCCCTCCACTTT.